This entry features one T cell receptor (beta chain) sequence. Repertoires were generated with immunoSEQ multiplex PCR, while TCRdb's copy carries only in-frame clones and drops some. This sample has tens of thousands of clones, with 95% to 98% found just once. This sample was taken from a study of technical replicates of blood from a few donors. CDR3 length: 13 residues. Germline CDR1 and CDR2: SGHNT and YENEEA. Trimming took off 5 bases at V and 6 bases at J, with 14 bases between the two ends. The source material was T cells isolated from PBMCs. The clonotype originates from a human donor in good health. The chain is built from TRBV11-3 and TRBJ2-7, with D unclear. CDR3 DNA sequence: TGTGCCAGCAGCCCAAATAGCCTAGGCGAGCAGTACTTC. Encoded protein: CASSPNSLGEQYF.